This entry lists 21 T cell receptor beta chains sequenced from one sample in a study of blood T cells in healthy people across ages. A sample-barcoded 5' primer and a J-beta primer mix were used in a second PCR of roughly 6 to 11 cycles. TCRdb re-analysed the 5' RACE reads in MiXCR, keeping a single row per CDR3 protein. The sample shows 800,000 to 1,300,000 distinct CDR3 sequences, about 23% of them seen only once. The same data also contributed to another study, on T cells of mothers and their children.

What was sequenced was blood. Receptors were obtained from a girl aged 2-15 years in good health.

The table lists this clonotype with a few counts. This rearrangement joins TRBV20-1 to TRBJ1-2, with 8 nucleotides matching TRBD1. J lost 7 bases, V lost 5 bases, and 12 bases had no gene match. CDR3 length: 14 residues. The germline V gene encodes CDR1 DFQATT and CDR2 SNEGSKA (reference sequence). CDR3 protein: CSAQRETGEGGYTF. The CDR3 DNA is TGCAGTGCTCAGAGGGAGACAGGGGAGGGTGGCTACACCTTC.

The table lists this clonotype with many counts. The chain employs TRBV20-1 and TRBJ2-7; tentatively, D is TRBD2 (6 bases). The CDR3 length is 13 residues. The germline V and J ends were trimmed by 6 bases and 1 base, with 13 bases remaining between them. CDR1 DFQATT and CDR2 SNEGSKA come from the germline V gene (reference sequence). CDR3 amino acids: CSAWGDGSYEQYF. DNA for the CDR3: TGCAGTGCCTGGGGGGACGGATCCTACGAGCAGTACTTC.

In its sample, this clonotype was seen a few times. The chain uses TRBV29-1 and TRBJ2-7; TRBD2 is a possible D gene (5 bases). V lost 3 bases and J lost 3, with 9 bases in between. Germline V CDR1 and CDR2: SQVTM, ANQGSEA. The CDR3 sequence is 12 residues long. The CDR3 DNA follows: TGCAGCGTTGAGGCCGGACTCTACGAGCAGTACTTC. Amino acid sequence: CSVEAGLYEQYF.

This chain uses TRBV10-3 with TRBJ2-7, with D uncertain. The J call is in doubt because the DNA end fits TRBJ2-1 better. The CDR3 is made up of 15 amino acids. Looked up from germline, CDR1 is ENHRY and CDR2 is SYGVKD. CDR3 nucleotide sequence: TGTGCCATCAGTGAGCCGAACGTTTACGACAATGAGCAGTTCTTC. Its protein is CAISEPNVYDNEQFF.

The V and J genes are TRBV9 and TRBJ1-1, with 8 bases lining up with TRBD1. Losses at the gene ends were 4 bases for V and 5 bases for J; bases not matched to a gene: 13. The CDR3 has 16 amino acids. CDR1 SGDLS and CDR2 YYNGEE come from the germline V gene. The CDR3 sequence: CASSSGAGGAKTEAFF. The CDR3 bases are TGTGCCAGCAGCTCCGGGGCAGGGGGCGCGAAAACTGAAGCTTTCTTT.

The chain combines TRBV28 with TRBJ2-3; D call uncertain. The CDR3 is 15 amino acids. The V end was cut by 7 bases, the J end by 2 bases, with 16 bases between. CDR1 and CDR2 (germline): MDHEN, SYDVKM. The CDR3 nucleotides are TGTGCCAGCACGTTGGCAAGTAGGCTCACAGATACGCAGTATTTT. This encodes CASTLASRLTDTQYF.

The chain combines TRBV29-1 with TRBJ2-3; possibly TRBD1 for D (6 bases). CDR1 and CDR2 from the germline V gene are SQVTM and ANQGSEA. Trimming removed 7 bases from V and 4 bases from J, with 15 bases in between. The CDR3 loop spans 13 amino acids. CDR3 in amino acids: CSASGSGADTQYF. The DNA for the CDR3 is TGCAGCGCCTCGGGATCAGGGGCAGATACGCAGTATTTT.

This clonotype was detected a few times. This chain joins TRBV20-1 and TRBJ2-5; 12 bases are shared with TRBD2. The J call may be in error: the DNA end matches TRBJ2-7 better. The CDR3 is 15 residues long. Germline CDR1 DFQATT, CDR2 SNEGSKA (reference sequence). For the CDR3, the DNA is TGCAGTGCCAATCTAGCGGGGGGGTTAGGTCTCGAGCAGTACTTC. Protein product: CSANLAGGLGLEQYF.

Only a few counts were recorded for this clonotype. The chain uses TRBV13 and TRBJ1-3; D remains ambiguous. The CDR3 loop spans 12 amino acids. Germline-derived CDR1 and CDR2 are PRHDT and FYEKMQ (reference sequence). The V end was cut by 3 bases, the J end by 12 bases, with 12 bases between. This CDR3 is CASSFGEYHIYF. DNA for the CDR3: TGTGCCAGCAGCTTCGGAGAATATCACATATATTTT.

The V gene is TRBV28, the J gene TRBJ2-3; 11 bases are shared with TRBD1. The CDR3 has 16 residues. Germline trimming cut 6 bases from V and 5 bases from J; bases unmatched to any gene: 10. CDR1 and CDR2 (germline): MDHEN, SYDVKM. The CDR3 nucleotides are TGTGCCAGCAGATCAACCGGGACAGGGGGGATAGATACGCAGTATTTT. Translation gives CASRSTGTGGIDTQYF.

This clonotype was picked up a small number of times. The V call is TRBV4-2, the J call TRBJ2-1; maybe TRBD2 (6 bases). The CDR3 runs 16 residues. In germline, CDR1 is LGHNA, CDR2 YNFKEQ. V was cut by 7 bases and J by 0 bases, with 16 bases left in between. The CDR3 DNA follows: TGTGCCAGCACCGAAGAACCGGGGGACTCCTACAATGAGCAGTTCTTC. Translation gives CASTEEPGDSYNEQFF.

The chain recombines TRBV29-1 with TRBJ2-2; 8 bases match TRBD1. V lost 6 bases and J lost 7; bases outside the gene matches: 13. The CDR3 is 15 residues long. Germline V gene lookup returns CDR1 SQVTM and CDR2 ANQGSEA. The CDR3 is CSVSNTGGLGGELFF. As DNA, the CDR3 is TGCAGCGTCTCCAATACAGGGGGGTTGGGCGGGGAGCTGTTTTTT.

The J gene is TRBJ2-5, the V gene TRBV5-1; a weak D match, TRBD1 (6 bases). The CDR3 loop spans 15 amino acids. With 1 base removed from V and 4 bases from J, the gap between germline ends came to 14 bases. Germline CDR1 is SGHRS and CDR2 is YFSETQ. CDR3 protein: CASSLRQGTRETQYF. CDR3 DNA sequence: TGCGCCAGCAGCTTGCGCCAGGGGACGAGAGAGACCCAGTACTTC.

The chain employs TRBV19 and TRBJ2-1, with no clear D. The CDR3 is 12 amino acids. Trimming removed 10 bases from V and 2 bases from J, with 9 bases in between. Germline V gives CDR1 LNHDA, CDR2 SQIVND (reference sequence). The CDR3, as DNA: TGTGCCACCTCGTCCCCCTACAATGAGCAGTTCTTC. Translating gives CATSSPYNEQFF.

The V call is TRBV6-6, the J call TRBJ2-7, with D possibly matching TRBD1 (6 bases). The length of the CDR3 is 14 residues. CDR1 and CDR2 (germline): MNHNY, SVGAGI (reference sequence). The V gene lost 4 bases and the J gene lost 4 bases, with 14 bases spanning the gap. CDR3 protein: CASSSQGFLYEQYF. The CDR3, as DNA: TGTGCCAGCAGTTCCCAGGGGTTCTTATACGAGCAGTACTTC.

Remarks on this clonotype: The conserved closing phenylalanine or tryptophan is absent in this CDR3, likely reflecting a read error. The V and J genes are TRBV7-3 and TRBJ1-1; D remains unclear. Germline CDR1 is SGHTA and CDR2 is FQGTGA. The CDR3 length is 15 residues. V lost 5 bases and J 1 base, leaving 14 bases between the germline ends. The CDR3 is CASSAGGGGNTEAFL. The DNA of the CDR3 is TGTGCCAGCAGCGCGGGAGGTGGTGGGAACACTGAAGCTTTCCTT.

This clonotype has a handful of counts. The rearrangement links TRBV5-1 to TRBJ2-7; tentatively, D is TRBD1 (6 bases). The CDR3 is 14 residues long. Germline CDR1 and CDR2: SGHRS and YFSETQ. V gave up 5 bases and J gave up 6 bases, with 18 bases separating them. CDR3 protein: CASRRTGTPSEQYF. The CDR3 DNA follows: TGCGCCAGCAGGAGAACAGGGACCCCCTCCGAGCAGTACTTC.

This clonotype was counted between two and nine times. The rearrangement joins TRBV20-1 to TRBJ1-1; 10 bases are shared with TRBD1. The CDR3 spans 18 residues. V shed 6 bases, J shed 0 bases, and the junction held 16 bases outside the gene matches. CDR1 is DFQATT, CDR2 SNEGSKA, per germline (reference sequence). The CDR3 nucleotides are TGCAGTGCCTCCGACAGGGGGCTGATTAACCCCATGAACACTGAAGCTTTCTTT. Its protein is CSASDRGLINPMNTEAFF.

The genes are TRBV29-1 and TRBJ2-5; TRBD2 might be the D (6 bases). The end of the DNA fits TRBJ2-1 better, so the J call may be wrong. The CDR3 spans 14 residues. Per germline, CDR1 SQVTM and CDR2 ANQGSEA. The CDR3 DNA follows: TGCAGCGGCTCGGGACTCCTCGGGGGTAATGAGCAGTTCTTC. Protein product: CSGSGLLGGNEQFF.

This clonotype was counted a few times. The chain links TRBV28 to TRBJ2-1; 11 bases map to TRBD2. Germline trimming cut 5 bases from V and 4 bases from J; bases unmatched to any gene: 7. This CDR3 has 16 residues. The germline gives CDR1 MDHEN, CDR2 SYDVKM. CDR3 region: CASSIPGTSGYNEQFF. DNA for the CDR3: TGTGCCAGCAGTATACCCGGGACTAGCGGATACAATGAGCAGTTCTTC.

This clonotype has a count of ten or more. The chain links TRBV7-2 to TRBJ2-3; tentative D call: TRBD2 (6 bases). CDR1 is SGHTA and CDR2 is FQGNSA in the germline V gene. This CDR3 is 14 amino acids long. V was clipped by 6 bases and J by 6 bases, with 16 bases between them. The DNA for the CDR3 is TGTGCCAGCAGTTCTCTCCTACGGGGGGATACGCAGTATTTT. Its translation is CASSSLLRGDTQYF.